This is a list of T cell receptor beta chains from one sample in a study of blood T cell repertoires in COVID-19. Clones were read by immunoSEQ multiplex PCR, and TCRdb kept only the in-frame ones, dropping some. The sample shows 60,000 or so clones, 70% to 90% of them seen only once. The specimen sequenced was peripheral blood. These receptors were taken from a human donor with active COVID-19. The donor label of this sample is uncertain. The CDR3 runs from the conserved cysteine through the conserved F or W. D genes are given only for firm matches. Size tells how often a clone was seen (once, few, many) or the class of an expanded clone, and some rows leave it out.

J gene: TRBJ2-5; V gene: TRBV4-3; clone size: .; D gene: TRBD2; CDR3 DNA: TGCGCCAGCAGCCACGTAGCGGGGGGGGCAGAGACCCAGTACTTC; CDR3 protein: CASSHVAGGAETQYF
J gene: TRBJ1-3; V gene: TRBV11-2; clone size: .; D gene: .; CDR3 DNA: TGTGCCAGCAGCTTATTACACCCGGTCGGGGACTCTGGAAACACCATATATTTT; CDR3 protein: CASSLLHPVGDSGNTIYF
J gene: TRBJ2-3; V gene: TRBV5-4; clone size: .; D gene: TRBD1; CDR3 DNA: TGTGCCAGCAGCTTGGGGCGGGGACAGGGAACAGATACGCAGTATTTT; CDR3 protein: CASSLGRGQGTDTQYF
J gene: TRBJ2-1; V gene: TRBV24-1; clone size: .; D gene: .; CDR3 DNA: TGTGCCACCACCTCGGGGCAGTTCTTC; CDR3 protein: CATTSGQFF
J gene: TRBJ2-7; V gene: TRBV27; clone size: .; D gene: TRBD2; CDR3 DNA: TGTGCCAGCAGTTTAACTGCGGGAGCAGGTTACGAGCAGTACTTC; CDR3 protein: CASSLTAGAGYEQYF
J gene: TRBJ2-7; V gene: TRBV5-4; clone size: .; D gene: .; CDR3 DNA: TGTGCCAGCAGCTTTGAGCGGAGCTCCTACGAGCAGTACTTC; CDR3 protein: CASSFERSSYEQYF
J gene: TRBJ1-2; V gene: TRBV5-1; clone size: once; D gene: TRBD1; CDR3 DNA: TGCGCCAGCAGACTTACCGGACAGGGCCACTATGGCTACACCTTC; CDR3 protein: CASRLTGQGHYGYTF
J gene: TRBJ2-5; V gene: TRBV30; clone size: .; D gene: .; CDR3 DNA: TGTGCCTGGAGTGTAGGGCTAGCCGGAGAGACCCAGTACTTC; CDR3 protein: CAWSVGLAGETQYF
J gene: TRBJ2-1; V gene: TRBV7-9; clone size: .; D gene: .; CDR3 DNA: TGTGCCAGCACCCCCGGGACAAATGAGCAGTTCTTC; CDR3 protein: CASTPGTNEQFF
J gene: TRBJ2-6; V gene: TRBV6-4; clone size: .; D gene: .; CDR3 DNA: TGTGCCAGCGGTGACCGCTCTGGGGCCAACGTCCTGACTTTC; CDR3 protein: CASGDRSGANVLTF
J gene: TRBJ2-2; V gene: TRBV5-1; clone size: .; D gene: .; CDR3 DNA: TGCGCCAGCAGCTTGGGACACGACACCGGGGAGCTGTTTTTT; CDR3 protein: CASSLGHDTGELFF
J gene: TRBJ2-1; V gene: TRBV10-3; clone size: once; D gene: TRBD2; CDR3 DNA: TGTGCCATCAGTGGGGGGAGCGGGAGGGCCTATAATAATGAGCAGTTCTTC; CDR3 protein: CAISGGSGRAYNNEQFF
J gene: TRBJ2-6; V gene: TRBV9; clone size: .; D gene: .; CDR3 DNA: TGTGCCAGCAGCGCTACGAGCTCTGGGGCCAACGTCCTGACTTTC; CDR3 protein: CASSATSSGANVLTF
J gene: TRBJ2-2; V gene: TRBV12-3/TRBV12-4; clone size: .; D gene: .; CDR3 DNA: TGTGCCAGCAGTCCGGTAGTCGGGGAGCTGTTTTTT; CDR3 protein: CASSPVVGELFF
J gene: TRBJ1-1; V gene: TRBV28; clone size: .; D gene: .; CDR3 DNA: TGTGCCAGCAATATGGCCCAGGCGAACACTGAAGCTTTCTTT; CDR3 protein: CASNMAQANTEAFF
J gene: TRBJ2-3; V gene: TRBV2; clone size: .; D gene: TRBD2; CDR3 DNA: TGTGCCAGCAACGTAGGGCGGGGGGGCTTCGATACGCAGTATTTT; CDR3 protein: CASNVGRGGFDTQYF
J gene: TRBJ1-4; V gene: TRBV5-1; clone size: .; D gene: .; CDR3 DNA: TGCGCCAGCAGCCCAGCAACTAATGAAAAACTGTTTTTT; CDR3 protein: CASSPATNEKLFF
J gene: TRBJ2-5; V gene: TRBV5-6; clone size: once; D gene: TRBD1; CDR3 DNA: TGTGCCAGCAGCCGCAGGGGGCAGGGTGGAGAGACCCAGTACTTC; CDR3 protein: CASSRRGQGGETQYF
J gene: TRBJ2-1; V gene: TRBV5-5; clone size: .; D gene: TRBD2; CDR3 DNA: TGTGCCAGCAGCACCCGACTAGCGGTTCAGTTCTTC; CDR3 protein: CASSTRLAVQFF
J gene: TRBJ2-2; V gene: TRBV9; clone size: .; D gene: .; CDR3 DNA: TGTGCCAGCAGGTCTAGCGATTCGAACACCGGGGAGCTGTTTTTT; CDR3 protein: CASRSSDSNTGELFF
J gene: TRBJ2-7; V gene: TRBV28; clone size: .; D gene: .; CDR3 DNA: TGTGCCAGCAGCCGAAGACAGCTAGGGGTAGGGCAGTACTTC; CDR3 protein: CASSRRQLGVGQYF
J gene: TRBJ2-7; V gene: TRBV9; clone size: few; D gene: TRBD1; CDR3 DNA: TGTGCCAGCAGCCCAGGGACAGCCTCCTACGAGCAGTACTTC; CDR3 protein: CASSPGTASYEQYF
J gene: TRBJ2-2; V gene: TRBV5-1; clone size: .; D gene: .; CDR3 DNA: TGCGCCAGCAGTCCAACTGTGCTGACAGCGAACACCGGGGAGCTGTTTTTT; CDR3 protein: CASSPTVLTANTGELFF
J gene: TRBJ2-2; V gene: TRBV3-1/TRBV3-2; clone size: once; D gene: TRBD2; CDR3 DNA: TGTGCCAGCGGAGCGGGAGGGGTTGTTAGCGGGGAGCTGTTTTTT; CDR3 protein: CASGAGGVVSGELFF
J gene: TRBJ2-3; V gene: TRBV24-1; clone size: .; D gene: TRBD2; CDR3 DNA: TGTGCCACCAGTGATTTACCCTCCACTAGCGGCCCCACAGATACGCAGTATTTT; CDR3 protein: CATSDLPSTSGPTDTQYF
J gene: TRBJ2-3; V gene: TRBV5-1; clone size: .; D gene: .; CDR3 DNA: TGCGCCAGCAGCCCCCCGGGGACTCACACAGATACGCAGTATTTT; CDR3 protein: CASSPPGTHTDTQYF
J gene: TRBJ1-6; V gene: TRBV19; clone size: .; D gene: TRBD1; CDR3 DNA: TGTGCCAGTAGCCCCGGGACAGATAATTCACCCCTCCACTTT; CDR3 protein: CASSPGTDNSPLHF
J gene: TRBJ2-5; V gene: TRBV7-6; clone size: .; D gene: TRBD1; CDR3 DNA: TGTGCCAGCAGCTTAGCGGGGACAGGGGAGAGAGAGACCCAGTACTTC; CDR3 protein: CASSLAGTGERETQYF
J gene: TRBJ2-3; V gene: TRBV5-8; clone size: .; D gene: TRBD1; CDR3 DNA: TGTGCCAGCAGCTTGGACAGGGGTGGCACAGATACGCAGTATTTT; CDR3 protein: CASSLDRGGTDTQYF
J gene: TRBJ1-2; V gene: TRBV6-5; clone size: .; D gene: TRBD1; CDR3 DNA: TGTGCCAGCAGGACAGGGGCCTATGGCTACACCTTC; CDR3 protein: CASRTGAYGYTF
J gene: TRBJ2-1; V gene: TRBV2; clone size: .; D gene: .; CDR3 DNA: TGTGCCAGCATGCCCGGGACTGGATTCAATGAGCAGTTCTTC; CDR3 protein: CASMPGTGFNEQFF
J gene: TRBJ1-2; V gene: TRBV3-1/TRBV3-2; clone size: .; D gene: .; CDR3 DNA: TGTGCCAGCAGCCAAGATGTTGGGGGCGGCTATGGCTACACCTTC; CDR3 protein: CASSQDVGGGYGYTF
J gene: TRBJ2-7; V gene: TRBV30; clone size: few; D gene: TRBD2; CDR3 DNA: TGTGCCTGGAGGCCCCCTAGCGGGATACAGTACTTC; CDR3 protein: CAWRPPSGIQYF
J gene: TRBJ2-7; V gene: TRBV5-1; clone size: .; D gene: TRBD1; CDR3 DNA: TGCGCCAGCAGCGTGGGACAGGGATGGTACGAGCAGTACTTC; CDR3 protein: CASSVGQGWYEQYF
J gene: TRBJ1-4; V gene: TRBV9; clone size: .; D gene: TRBD1; CDR3 DNA: TGTGCCAGCAGCGTGGACAGGGGGTCAACTAATGAAAAACTGTTTTTT; CDR3 protein: CASSVDRGSTNEKLFF
J gene: TRBJ2-5; V gene: TRBV18; clone size: .; D gene: .; CDR3 DNA: TGTGCCAGCTCACCATGGGACTGGCAAGAGACCCAGTACTTC; CDR3 protein: CASSPWDWQETQYF
J gene: TRBJ2-1; V gene: TRBV10-3; clone size: once; D gene: TRBD2; CDR3 DNA: TGTGCCATCACGCCGGGACTAGGGTATGAGCAGTTCTTC; CDR3 protein: CAITPGLGYEQFF
J gene: TRBJ2-7; V gene: TRBV27; clone size: .; D gene: .; CDR3 DNA: TGTGCCAGCAGTTTATCTAGCTCTCTGTACGAGCAGTACTTC; CDR3 protein: CASSLSSSLYEQYF
J gene: TRBJ2-7; V gene: TRBV5-4; clone size: .; D gene: .; CDR3 DNA: TGTGCCAGCAGCTTGGGGGCCTCGGGGGAAAGGGAGCAGTACTTC; CDR3 protein: CASSLGASGEREQYF
J gene: TRBJ2-2; V gene: TRBV6-2/TRBV6-3; clone size: .; D gene: .; CDR3 DNA: TGTGCCAGCAGTTATTTCTTGAACACCGGGGAGCTGTTTTTT; CDR3 protein: CASSYFLNTGELFF
J gene: TRBJ2-2; V gene: TRBV6-6; clone size: once; D gene: .; CDR3 DNA: TGTGCCAGCAGTGCACGGGTTAAGACCGGGGAGCTGTTTTTT; CDR3 protein: CASSARVKTGELFF
J gene: TRBJ2-7; V gene: TRBV6-5; clone size: .; D gene: .; CDR3 DNA: TGTGCCAGCAGTCTAACGGGGAACGAGCAGTACTTC; CDR3 protein: CASSLTGNEQYF
J gene: TRBJ1-3; V gene: TRBV7-8; clone size: .; D gene: .; CDR3 DNA: TGTGCCAGCAGCTCCCTCAATTCAATGAGCTCTGGAAACACCATATATTTT; CDR3 protein: CASSSLNSMSSGNTIYF
J gene: TRBJ1-2; V gene: TRBV5-3; clone size: .; D gene: .; CDR3 DNA: TGTGCCAGAAGCCCTCCTAAAGGGGACTATGGCTACACCTTC; CDR3 protein: CARSPPKGDYGYTF
J gene: TRBJ1-4; V gene: TRBV5-1; clone size: once; D gene: .; CDR3 DNA: TGCGCCAGCAGCTTGGTCCCTGCAACTAATGAAAAACTGTTTTTT; CDR3 protein: CASSLVPATNEKLFF
J gene: TRBJ2-3; V gene: TRBV6-5; clone size: .; D gene: .; CDR3 DNA: TGTGCCAGCAGTTACTCAGCCAGCACAGATACGCAGTATTTT; CDR3 protein: CASSYSASTDTQYF
J gene: TRBJ2-6; V gene: TRBV18; clone size: .; D gene: .; CDR3 DNA: TGTGCCAGCTCACCTGGGTCGGGAAGCTCTGGGGCCAACGTCCTGACTTTC; CDR3 protein: CASSPGSGSSGANVLTF
J gene: TRBJ1-4; V gene: TRBV27; clone size: .; D gene: TRBD1; CDR3 DNA: TGTGCCAGCAGTTCCGCCGGGACAGGGAATGAAAAACTGTTTTTT; CDR3 protein: CASSSAGTGNEKLFF
J gene: TRBJ2-7; V gene: TRBV29-1; clone size: .; D gene: TRBD2; CDR3 DNA: TGCAGCGTTGCGGGAGGCTTTCACGAGCAGTACTTC; CDR3 protein: CSVAGGFHEQYF
J gene: TRBJ2-4; V gene: TRBV7-2; clone size: .; D gene: TRBD2; CDR3 DNA: TGTGCCTCCTCAACTAGGACTAGCGGGAGGGTAGTAAACATTCAGTACTTC; CDR3 protein: CASSTRTSGRVVNIQYF
J gene: TRBJ2-7; V gene: TRBV12-3/TRBV12-4; clone size: .; D gene: TRBD1; CDR3 DNA: TGTGCCAGCAGTCAGACAGGGACCGAGCAGTACTTC; CDR3 protein: CASSQTGTEQYF
J gene: TRBJ2-7; V gene: TRBV27; clone size: .; D gene: TRBD1; CDR3 DNA: TGTGCCAGCAACTCGGACAGGGGGCTAGGCGAGCAGTACTTC; CDR3 protein: CASNSDRGLGEQYF
J gene: TRBJ1-1; V gene: TRBV6-5; clone size: .; D gene: TRBD1; CDR3 DNA: TGTGCCAGCAGTTACGGGACAGTGAACACTGAAGCTTTCTTT; CDR3 protein: CASSYGTVNTEAFF
J gene: TRBJ1-4; V gene: TRBV7-3; clone size: .; D gene: .; CDR3 DNA: TGTGCCAGCAGCTTAACCGGGGGGGCTAATGAAAAACTGTTTTTT; CDR3 protein: CASSLTGGANEKLFF
J gene: TRBJ2-3; V gene: TRBV6-2/TRBV6-3; clone size: .; D gene: TRBD2; CDR3 DNA: TGTGCCAGCAGCTCCTCAATAGCGGGGGGCCCAGATACGCAGTATTTT; CDR3 protein: CASSSSIAGGPDTQYF
J gene: TRBJ1-2; V gene: TRBV19; clone size: .; D gene: .; CDR3 DNA: TGTGCCAGTAGTATAGAAGGGGGAGACGGCTACACCTTC; CDR3 protein: CASSIEGGDGYTF
J gene: TRBJ2-7; V gene: TRBV1; clone size: .; D gene: .; CDR3 DNA: TGCACCAGCAGCCAAGAGACAGGGACCTACGAGCAGTACTTC; CDR3 protein: CTSSQETGTYEQYF